A selection of T cell receptor beta chains follows, all from one sample in a study of spatial heterogeneity in lung cancer. One entry per CDR3 protein results from TCRdb running MiXCR on the 5' RACE reads. The repertoire holds around 32,000 distinct CDR3 sequences, about 10% seen once, with 28% in the top ten. Sequences were derived from PBMCs, sampled at follow-up. Receptors originate from a female donor with early-stage non-small cell lung cancer. Each CDR3 is given with its conserved first and last residue. A D gene is named only where the DNA matches it firmly. A row's size may be missing; if present it is once, few, many or a size class.

D gene	V gene	J gene	clone size	CDR3 protein	CDR3 DNA
NA	TRBV5-1	TRBJ2-5	many	CASSLTSWETQYF	TGCGCCAGCAGCTTGACCTCTTGGGAGACCCAGTACTTC
NA	TRBV7-2	TRBJ1-2	NA	CASSGRNTANYGYTF	TGTGCCAGCAGCGGCAGGAACACGGCTAACTATGGCTACACCTTC
NA	TRBV29-1	TRBJ2-1	many	CSVESSIYNEQFF	TGCAGCGTTGAGAGTAGCATCTACAATGAGCAGTTCTTC
TRBD2	TRBV20-1	TRBJ2-5	NA	CSARDSRGGRETQYF	TGCAGTGCTAGAGATAGTCGGGGGGGCCGGGAGACCCAGTACTTC
TRBD1	TRBV29-1	TRBJ1-1	once	CSVGRWDRGQLAFF	TGCAGCGTTGGGAGATGGGACAGGGGGCAATTAGCTTTCTTT
NA	TRBV7-9	TRBJ2-2	NA	CASSLGGRTGELFF	TGTGCCAGCAGCTTAGGAGGTCGTACCGGGGAGCTGTTTTTT
NA	TRBV14	TRBJ2-4	NA	CASSHMSLAKNIQYF	TGTGCCAGCAGCCATATGTCGCTAGCCAAAAACATTCAGTACTTC
NA	TRBV28	TRBJ2-1	NA	CASRTLGVSNEQFF	TGTGCCAGCAGAACTTTAGGTGTTTCAAATGAGCAGTTCTTC
NA	TRBV27	TRBJ1-1	many	CASSLSSQYTEAFF	TGTGCCAGCAGTTTATCGTCACAGTACACTGAAGCTTTCTTT
NA	TRBV27	TRBJ2-3	many	CASSRSSGGWDTQYF	TGTGCCAGCAGCCGGTCGTCCGGGGGTTGGGATACGCAGTATTTT
TRBD2	TRBV29-1	TRBJ2-7	few	CSVEPSGGPSDEQYF	TGCAGCGTTGAACCTAGCGGGGGGCCGTCCGACGAGCAGTACTTC
NA	TRBV25-1	TRBJ1-2	NA	CASRGDFRGGYTF	TGTGCCAGCAGGGGAGACTTCCGAGGCGGCTACACCTTC
NA	TRBV27	TRBJ2-3	few	CASSFSGTDTQYF	TGTGCCAGCAGTTTCTCGGGCACAGATACGCAGTATTTT
TRBD2	TRBV11-3	TRBJ2-7	few	CASSPARGGEQYF	TGTGCCAGCAGCCCAGCCCGGGGGGGCGAGCAGTACTTC
NA	TRBV4-1	TRBJ2-3	many	CASSQVLERPRAPDTQYF	TGCGCCAGCAGCCAAGTATTAGAAAGGCCTAGGGCCCCAGATACGCAGTATTTT
NA	TRBV18	TRBJ2-5	NA	CAGSPGGGETQYF	TGTGCCGGCTCACCCGGAGGAGGGGAGACCCAGTACTTC
NA	TRBV4-2	TRBJ1-4	NA	CASSQRDASNEKLFF	TGTGCCAGCAGCCAAAGGGACGCCTCCAATGAAAAACTGTTTTTT
NA	TRBV7-2	TRBJ1-1	NA	CASSGDRGQNTEAFF	TGTGCCAGCAGCGGTGACCGGGGCCAGAACACTGAAGCTTTCTTT
NA	TRBV20-1	TRBJ2-5	few	CSGGDQETQYF	TGCAGTGGGGGGGATCAAGAGACCCAGTACTTC
NA	TRBV6-6	TRBJ1-1	NA	CASTLSKNTEAFF	TGTGCCAGCACGTTAAGTAAGAACACTGAAGCTTTCTTT
NA	TRBV28	TRBJ1-1	NA	CASRLPGDGAEAFF	TGTGCCAGCAGGCTACCAGGGGACGGGGCTGAAGCTTTCTTT
NA	TRBV27	TRBJ1-4	many	CASSFRRGANEKLFF	TGTGCCAGCAGTTTCCGGCGCGGGGCTAATGAAAAACTGTTTTTT
TRBD1	TRBV19	TRBJ1-5	NA	CASGQGGASQPQHF	TGTGCCAGTGGCCAAGGGGGCGCGAGCCAGCCCCAGCATTTT
TRBD1	TRBV20-1	TRBJ2-7	few	CSALTGTGGHEQYF	TGCAGTGCCCTCACCGGGACAGGGGGGCACGAGCAGTACTTC
NA	TRBV5-1	TRBJ2-3	few	CASSSTGTDTQYF	TGCGCCAGCAGCTCTACAGGGACAGATACGCAGTATTTT
NA	TRBV20-1	TRBJ2-7	many	CSATTTGESYEQYF	TGCAGTGCTACCACGACAGGAGAGTCCTACGAGCAGTACTTC
NA	TRBV29-1	TRBJ2-3	NA	CSVASADTQYF	TGCAGCGTTGCGAGCGCAGATACGCAGTATTTT
NA	TRBV6-1	TRBJ1-5	many	CASGQWAGTKQPQHF	TGTGCCAGCGGACAGTGGGCGGGTACGAAGCAGCCCCAGCATTTT
NA	TRBV24-1	TRBJ2-1	few	CATSEPGGGNEQFF	TGTGCCACCAGTGAGCCCGGAGGGGGGAATGAGCAGTTCTTC
NA	TRBV7-8	TRBJ2-1	many	CASSQLPIQGIAYNEQFF	TGTGCCAGCAGCCAGTTGCCGATCCAGGGAATCGCCTACAATGAGCAGTTCTTC
TRBD2	TRBV7-2	TRBJ2-1	few	CASSLPESGGLGNEQFF	TGTGCCAGCAGCTTACCTGAAAGCGGGGGTCTCGGCAATGAGCAGTTCTTC
NA	TRBV9	TRBJ1-2	NA	CASSAPPRVNGYTF	TGTGCCAGCAGCGCCCCTCCGAGGGTTAATGGCTACACCTTC
NA	TRBV6-1	TRBJ1-3	few	CASSEGIGTGVNTIYF	TGTGCCAGCAGTGAAGGAATAGGGACCGGCGTTAACACCATATATTTT
NA	TRBV3-1	TRBJ1-2	many	CASTRGNYGYTF	TGTGCCAGCACAAGGGGGAACTATGGCTACACCTTC
NA	TRBV5-6	TRBJ2-7	NA	CASSFKGAIYEQYF	TGTGCCAGCAGCTTCAAAGGGGCGATCTACGAGCAGTACTTC
NA	TRBV6-5	TRBJ2-7	NA	CASSRVDSYPYEQYF	TGTGCCAGCAGTCGAGTGGACAGCTACCCCTACGAGCAGTACTTC
NA	TRBV5-6	TRBJ2-5	NA	CASSWGAATKVETQYF	TGTGCCAGCAGCTGGGGGGCAGCAACGAAAGTAGAGACCCAGTACTTC
TRBD2	TRBV11-3	TRBJ2-1	NA	CASSLRPGTTYNEQFF	TGTGCCAGCAGCTTACGCCCGGGGACTACATACAATGAGCAGTTCTTC
NA	TRBV5-5	TRBJ1-2	few	CASSYTTGTNYGYTF	TGTGCCAGCAGCTATACGACCGGGACAAACTATGGCTACACCTTC
NA	TRBV23-1	TRBJ1-4	many	CASSQGRGEEEKLFF	TGCGCCAGCAGTCAGGGGAGGGGCGAGGAAGAAAAACTGTTTTTT
TRBD2	TRBV11-2	TRBJ2-1	many	CASSLGSLAGGVGNEQFF	TGTGCCAGCAGCTTAGGGTCGCTAGCGGGGGGAGTGGGCAATGAGCAGTTCTTC
NA	TRBV6-2/TRBV6-3	TRBJ1-1	few	CASSYMALNTEAFF	TGTGCCAGCAGTTACATGGCCTTGAACACTGAAGCTTTCTTT
NA	TRBV7-9	TRBJ2-1	NA	CASSLGQVLEQFF	TGTGCCAGCAGCTTAGGCCAGGTCCTTGAGCAGTTCTTC
NA	TRBV5-1	TRBJ2-6	NA	CASRHRDPGANVLTF	TGCGCCAGCAGACACCGGGACCCTGGGGCCAACGTCCTGACTTTC
NA	TRBV20-1	TRBJ2-1	NA	CSARGGVTSYNEQFF	TGCAGTGCTAGAGGAGGGGTTACCTCCTACAATGAGCAGTTCTTC
NA	TRBV7-2	TRBJ1-5	NA	CASSSFPGPHQPQHF	TGTGCCAGCAGCTCCTTTCCCGGACCTCATCAGCCCCAGCATTTT
NA	TRBV28	TRBJ2-7	NA	CASSPAARGSYEQYF	TGTGCCAGCAGCCCGGCCGCACGGGGCTCCTACGAGCAGTACTTC
TRBD1	TRBV2	TRBJ2-7	few	CASSRTGVVYEQYF	TGTGCCAGCAGCCGGACAGGGGTTGTATACGAGCAGTACTTC
NA	TRBV7-9	TRBJ2-1	few	CASNKPSGDEQFF	TGTGCCAGCAACAAGCCCAGTGGGGATGAGCAGTTCTTC
NA	TRBV7-9	TRBJ2-4	many	CASSLGRLAKNIQYF	TGTGCCAGCAGCTTAGGGAGGCTGGCCAAAAACATTCAGTACTTC
NA	TRBV29-1	TRBJ2-1	many	CSAFRGGQFF	TGCAGCGCCTTCAGGGGCGGGCAGTTCTTC
NA	TRBV20-1	TRBJ1-1	NA	CSLPGPPWDTEAFF	TGCAGTCTTCCAGGACCTCCATGGGACACTGAAGCTTTCTTT
NA	TRBV19	TRBJ2-7	many	CASSIIAASPSYEQYF	TGTGCCAGTAGTATTATAGCAGCCTCGCCCTCCTACGAGCAGTACTTC
NA	TRBV29-1	TRBJ2-2	NA	CSAKLGQATGELFF	TGCAGCGCTAAGTTGGGCCAAGCCACCGGGGAGCTGTTTTTT
NA	TRBV29-1	TRBJ2-2	NA	CSTEGGSNTGELFF	TGCAGCACCGAGGGCGGATCGAACACCGGGGAGCTGTTTTTT
TRBD2	TRBV5-4	TRBJ2-5	NA	CASSPAAGWKETQYF	TGTGCCAGCAGCCCGGCAGCGGGGTGGAAAGAGACCCAGTACTTC
NA	TRBV19	TRBJ1-1	many	CASSIDWGVGTEAFF	TGTGCCAGTAGTATAGATTGGGGCGTTGGAACTGAAGCTTTCTTT
NA	TRBV7-9	TRBJ2-7	many	CASSFLPLGTPYYEQYF	TGTGCCAGCAGCTTCCTACCCTTGGGGACACCATACTACGAGCAGTACTTC
NA	TRBV28	TRBJ2-3	many	CASSVGAKGTDTQYF	TGTGCCAGCTCCGTCGGGGCGAAGGGTACAGATACGCAGTATTTT
TRBD2	TRBV20-1	TRBJ2-3	NA	CSAKIAGTTDTQYF	TGCAGTGCTAAAATAGCGGGGACCACAGATACGCAGTATTTT